The present T cell receptor beta chain was sequenced within a study of blood T cells in healthy people across ages. This clonotype was counted between two and nine times. This CDR3 has 14 residues. V gave up 3 bases and J gave up 7 bases; unmatched junction bases: 10. Germline-derived CDR1 and CDR2 are SGDLS and YYNGEE. Next came a second PCR, run for about 6 to 11 cycles, which used a sample-barcoded 5' primer along with a J-beta primer mix. A single record per CDR3 protein comes from TCRdb applying MiXCR to the 5' RACE reads. The sample contains fewer than 1.5 million distinct CDR3 sequences, roughly 40% of which appear only once.

The chain couples TRBV9 to TRBJ2-7, with TRBD1 matching 7 bases. This clonotype was sampled from a woman aged 18-29 years in good health. Material for sequencing was blood. The DNA for the CDR3 is TGTGCCAGCAGCGCCGGGACAGCCACCTGGGAGCAGTACTTC. Translation: CASSAGTATWEQYF.